The 4 T cell receptor beta chains presented below share a single source sample, sequenced in a study of regulatory T cells in long-lasting Graves disease. Time point: persistent/refractory GD, antithyroid drugs over 5 years with positive TRAb. From RNA extracted from PBMCs, the TCR library was made. Construction of the TCR beta libraries employed iRepertoire HTBI primers in conjunction with Arm-PCR of CDR3 regions. TCRdb itself ran the multiplex PCR reads through MiXCR, one entry per CDR3 protein. The table lists roughly 400,000 distinct CDR3 sequences, 21% of them singletons. The sample consisted of peripheral blood mononuclear cells (PBMCs), taken when the disease was refractory, from a patient treated with antithyroid drugs. These receptors were collected from a female donor with Graves disease.

This clonotype was counted only a few times. The rearrangement uses TRBV10-2 and TRBJ1-6; 10 nucleotides match TRBD1. Per germline, CDR1 WSHSY and CDR2 SAAADI. The CDR3 totals 18 residues. The V and J ends lost 6 bases and 5 bases, in that order; junction bases with no gene match: 13. CDR3 nucleotides: TGCGCCAGCAGACGCCCGGCTAAGGGGACAGGGGATAATTCACCCCTCCACTTT. Translating it yields CASRRPAKGTGDNSPLHF.

This rearrangement joins TRBV6-2 or TRBV6-3 to TRBJ2-1; D may be TRBD2 (6 bases). Germline V gene data show CDR1 as MNHEY and CDR2 as SVGEGT. CDR3 length: 14 amino acids. Between the trimmed V and J ends, which lost 7 bases and 1 base, there was a span of 11 bases. The CDR3 DNA follows: TGTGCCAGCAAGCCGGGGACTTCCTACAATGAGCAGTTCTTC. This gives the protein CASKPGTSYNEQFF.

This clonotype was found many times. The chain couples TRBV28 to TRBJ1-2; a weak D match, TRBD1 (5 bases). The CDR3 is made up of 14 amino acids. Trimming took 8 bases from V and 8 from J, leaving 21 bases between them. CDR1 and CDR2 from the germline V gene are MDHEN and SYDVKM. In nucleotides, the CDR3 is TGTGCCAGCCACGAGGGGTCTAGCCTGTACGGCTACACCTTC. Translated: CASHEGSSLYGYTF.

This clonotype was observed at least ten times. J is TRBJ2-7 and V is TRBV7-8; D is ambiguous. From germline, CDR1 is SGHVS and CDR2 FQNEAQ. Between the trimmed V and J ends, which lost 3 bases and 2 bases, there was a span of 8 bases. The CDR3 totals 13 residues. The CDR3 here is CASSFNVPYEQYF. The CDR3 DNA reads TGTGCCAGCAGCTTTAATGTCCCCTACGAGCAGTACTTC.